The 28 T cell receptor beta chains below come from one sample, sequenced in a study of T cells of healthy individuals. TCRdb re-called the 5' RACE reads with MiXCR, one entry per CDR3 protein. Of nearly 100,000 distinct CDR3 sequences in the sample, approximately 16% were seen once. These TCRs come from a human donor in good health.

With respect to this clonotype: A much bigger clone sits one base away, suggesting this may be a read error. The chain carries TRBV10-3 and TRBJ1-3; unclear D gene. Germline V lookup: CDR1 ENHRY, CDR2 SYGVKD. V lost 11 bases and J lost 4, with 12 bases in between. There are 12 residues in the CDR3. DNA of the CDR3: TGTGCCGTCATGGATCTAGGAAACACCATATATTTT. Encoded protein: CAVMDLGNTIYF.

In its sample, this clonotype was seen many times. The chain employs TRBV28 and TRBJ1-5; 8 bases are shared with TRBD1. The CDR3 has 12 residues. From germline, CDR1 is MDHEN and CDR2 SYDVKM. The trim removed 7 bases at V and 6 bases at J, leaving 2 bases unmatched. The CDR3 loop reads CASKTGVQPQHF. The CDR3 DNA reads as TGTGCCAGCAAGACAGGGGTTCAGCCCCAGCATTTT.

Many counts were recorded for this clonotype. The CDR3 region is CSASGGQLTDTQYF. CDR3 DNA: TGCAGTGCTAGTGGGGGCCAACTCACAGATACGCAGTATTTT. The chain combines TRBV20-1 with TRBJ2-3; TRBD1 is a possible D gene (6 bases). The length of the CDR3 is 14 residues. V was shortened by 3 bases and J by 2 bases, with 12 bases between the two germline ends. Germline V lookup: CDR1 DFQATT, CDR2 SNEGSKA (reference sequence).

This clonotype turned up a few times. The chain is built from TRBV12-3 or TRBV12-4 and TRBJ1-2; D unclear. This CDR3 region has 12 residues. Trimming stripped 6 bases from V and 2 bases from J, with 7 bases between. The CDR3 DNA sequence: TGTGCCAGCAGCTCAACGAACTATGGCTACACCTTC. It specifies CASSSTNYGYTF.

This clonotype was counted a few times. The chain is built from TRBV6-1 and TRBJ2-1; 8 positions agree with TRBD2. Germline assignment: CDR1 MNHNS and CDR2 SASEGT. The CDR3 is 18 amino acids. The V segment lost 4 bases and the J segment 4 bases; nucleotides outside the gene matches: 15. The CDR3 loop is CASSVLPGRAGGYNEQFF. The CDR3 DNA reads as TGTGCCAGCAGTGTACTCCCCGGGAGGGCAGGAGGATACAATGAGCAGTTCTTC.

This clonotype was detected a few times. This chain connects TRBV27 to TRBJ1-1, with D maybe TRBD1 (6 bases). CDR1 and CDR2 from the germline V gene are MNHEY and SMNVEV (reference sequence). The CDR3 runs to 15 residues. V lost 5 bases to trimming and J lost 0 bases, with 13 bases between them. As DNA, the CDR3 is TGTGCCAGCAGTCCTCGGACAGCCTTGAACACTGAAGCTTTCTTT. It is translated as CASSPRTALNTEAFF.

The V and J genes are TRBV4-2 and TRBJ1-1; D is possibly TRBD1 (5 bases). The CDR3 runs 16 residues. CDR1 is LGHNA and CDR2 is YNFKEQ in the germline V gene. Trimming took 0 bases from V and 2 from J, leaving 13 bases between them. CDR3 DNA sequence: TGTGCCAGCAGCCAAGAACCGGGACTCCCTAACACTGAAGCTTTCTTT. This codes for CASSQEPGLPNTEAFF.

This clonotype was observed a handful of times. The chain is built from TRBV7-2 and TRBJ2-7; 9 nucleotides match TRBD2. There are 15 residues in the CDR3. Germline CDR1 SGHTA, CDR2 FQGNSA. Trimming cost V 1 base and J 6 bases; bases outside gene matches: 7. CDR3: CASSLEGAGGLEQYF. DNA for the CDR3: TGTGCCAGCAGCTTAGAGGGAGCGGGGGGTCTCGAGCAGTACTTC.

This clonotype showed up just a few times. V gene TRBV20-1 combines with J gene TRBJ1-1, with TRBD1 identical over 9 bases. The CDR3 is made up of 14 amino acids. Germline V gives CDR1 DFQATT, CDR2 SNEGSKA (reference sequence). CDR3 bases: TGCATCTTACAGGGGGCGAACATGAACACTGAAGCTTTCTTT. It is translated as CILQGANMNTEAFF.

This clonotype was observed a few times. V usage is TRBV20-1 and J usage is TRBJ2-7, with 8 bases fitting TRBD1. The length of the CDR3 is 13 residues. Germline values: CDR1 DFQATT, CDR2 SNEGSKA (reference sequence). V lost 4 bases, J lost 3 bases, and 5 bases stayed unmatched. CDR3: CSAKPGQVYEQYF. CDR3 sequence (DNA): TGCAGTGCTAAACCGGGACAGGTCTACGAGCAGTACTTC.

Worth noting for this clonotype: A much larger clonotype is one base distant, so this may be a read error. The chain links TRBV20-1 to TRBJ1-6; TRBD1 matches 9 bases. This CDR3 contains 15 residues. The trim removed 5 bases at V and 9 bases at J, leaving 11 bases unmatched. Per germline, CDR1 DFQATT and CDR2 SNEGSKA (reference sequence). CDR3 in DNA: TGCAGTGCTGCTCCGGCTGACAGGGGGAGTTCACCCCTCCACTTT. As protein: CSAAPADRGSSPLHF.

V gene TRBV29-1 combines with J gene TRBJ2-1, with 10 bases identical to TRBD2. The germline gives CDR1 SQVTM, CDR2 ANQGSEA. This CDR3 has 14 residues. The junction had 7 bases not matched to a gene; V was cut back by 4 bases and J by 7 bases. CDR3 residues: CSVASGRGMNEQFF. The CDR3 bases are TGCAGCGTTGCTAGCGGGAGAGGTATGAATGAGCAGTTCTTC.

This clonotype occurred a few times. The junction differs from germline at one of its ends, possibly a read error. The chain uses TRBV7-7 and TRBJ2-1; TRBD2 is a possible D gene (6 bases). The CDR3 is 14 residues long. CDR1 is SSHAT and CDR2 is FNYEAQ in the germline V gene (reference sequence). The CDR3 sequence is CASSPGLSDNEQFF. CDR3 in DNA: TGTGCTAGCAGCCCGGGACTCTCAGACAATGAGCAGTTCTTC. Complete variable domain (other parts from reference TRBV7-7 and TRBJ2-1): GAGVSQSPRYKVTKRGQDVTLRCDPISSHATLYWYQQALGQGPEFLTYFNYEAQPDKSGLPSDRFSAERPEGSISTLTIQRTEQRDSAMYRCASSPGLSDNEQFFGPGTRLTVL.

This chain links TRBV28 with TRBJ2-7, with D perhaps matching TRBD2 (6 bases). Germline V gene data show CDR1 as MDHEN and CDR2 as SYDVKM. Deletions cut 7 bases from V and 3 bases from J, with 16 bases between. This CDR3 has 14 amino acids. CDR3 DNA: TGTGCCAGCACGGGCGGGGCAGGGCACTACGAGCAGTACTTC. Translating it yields CASTGGAGHYEQYF.

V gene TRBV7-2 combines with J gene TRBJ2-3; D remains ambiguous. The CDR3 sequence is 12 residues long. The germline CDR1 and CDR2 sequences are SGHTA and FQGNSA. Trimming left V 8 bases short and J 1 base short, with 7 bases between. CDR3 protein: CASGRGTDTQYF. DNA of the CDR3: TGTGCCAGCGGCCGGGGCACAGATACGCAGTATTTT. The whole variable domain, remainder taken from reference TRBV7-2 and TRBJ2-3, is GAGVSQSPSNKVTEKGKDVELRCDPISGHTALYWYRQSLGQGLEFLIYFQGNSAPDKSGLPSDRFSAERTGGSVSTLTIQRTQQEDSAVYLCASGRGTDTQYFGPGTRLTVL.

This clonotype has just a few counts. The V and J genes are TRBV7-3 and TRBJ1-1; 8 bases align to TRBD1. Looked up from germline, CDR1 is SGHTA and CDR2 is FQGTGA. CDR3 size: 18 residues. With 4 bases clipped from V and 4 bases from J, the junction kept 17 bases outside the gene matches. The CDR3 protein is CASSSSQLSGGGSTEAFF. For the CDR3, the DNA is TGTGCCAGCAGCTCGAGCCAATTGTCAGGGGGCGGGAGCACTGAAGCTTTCTTT.

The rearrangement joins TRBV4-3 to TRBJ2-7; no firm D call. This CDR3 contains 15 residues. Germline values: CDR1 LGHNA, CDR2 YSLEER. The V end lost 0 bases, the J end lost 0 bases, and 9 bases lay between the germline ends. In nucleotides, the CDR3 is TGCGCCAGCAGCCAAGATCCGGGTTTCTCCTACGAGCAGTACTTC. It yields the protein CASSQDPGFSYEQYF.

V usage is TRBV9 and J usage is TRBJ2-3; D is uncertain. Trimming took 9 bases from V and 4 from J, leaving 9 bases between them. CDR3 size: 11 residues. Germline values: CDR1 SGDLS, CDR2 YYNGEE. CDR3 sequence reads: CAIPLADTQYF. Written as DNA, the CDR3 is TGTGCCATCCCGCTCGCAGATACGCAGTATTTT.

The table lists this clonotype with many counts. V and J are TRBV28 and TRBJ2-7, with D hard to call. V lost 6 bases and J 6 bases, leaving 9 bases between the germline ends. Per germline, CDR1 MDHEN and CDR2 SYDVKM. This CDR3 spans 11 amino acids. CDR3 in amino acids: CASSTIREQYF. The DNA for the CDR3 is TGTGCCAGCAGCACCATACGCGAGCAGTACTTC. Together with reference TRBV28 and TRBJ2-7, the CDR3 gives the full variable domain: DVKVTQSSRYLVKRTGEKVFLECVQDMDHENMFWYRQDPGLGLRLIYFSYDVKMKEKGDIPEGYSVSREKKERFSLILESASTNQTSMYLCASSTIREQYFGPGTRLTVT.

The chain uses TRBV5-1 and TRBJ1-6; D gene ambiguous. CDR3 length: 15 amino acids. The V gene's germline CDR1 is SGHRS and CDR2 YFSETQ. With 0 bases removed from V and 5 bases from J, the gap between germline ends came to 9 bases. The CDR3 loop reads CASSLGTPDNSPLHF. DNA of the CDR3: TGCGCCAGCAGCTTGGGGACCCCAGATAATTCACCCCTCCACTTT.

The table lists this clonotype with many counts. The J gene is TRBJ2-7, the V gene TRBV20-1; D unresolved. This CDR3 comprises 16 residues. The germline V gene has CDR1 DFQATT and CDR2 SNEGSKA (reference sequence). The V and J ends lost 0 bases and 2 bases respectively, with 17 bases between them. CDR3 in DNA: TGCAGTGCTAGAGATCGTCGATCCTTCCTGGCCTACGAGCAGTACTTC. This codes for CSARDRRSFLAYEQYF.

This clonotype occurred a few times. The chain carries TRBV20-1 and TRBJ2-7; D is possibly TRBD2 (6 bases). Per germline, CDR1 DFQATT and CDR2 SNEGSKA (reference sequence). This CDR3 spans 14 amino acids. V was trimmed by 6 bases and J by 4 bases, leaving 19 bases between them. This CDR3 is CSARRPGEWYEQYF. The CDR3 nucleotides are TGCAGTGCGAGACGACCGGGAGAGTGGTACGAGCAGTACTTC.

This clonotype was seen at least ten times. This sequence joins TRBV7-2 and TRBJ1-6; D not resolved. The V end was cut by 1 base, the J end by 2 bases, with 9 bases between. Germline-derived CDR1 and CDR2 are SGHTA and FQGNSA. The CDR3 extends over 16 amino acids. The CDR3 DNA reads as TGTGCCAGCAGCTTAGGGGCCAAGACCTATAATTCACCCCTCCACTTT. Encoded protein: CASSLGAKTYNSPLHF. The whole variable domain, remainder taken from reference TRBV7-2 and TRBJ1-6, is GAGVSQSPSNKVTEKGKDVELRCDPISGHTALYWYRQSLGQGLEFLIYFQGNSAPDKSGLPSDRFSAERTGGSVSTLTIQRTQQEDSAVYLCASSLGAKTYNSPLHFGNGTRLTVT.

The CDR3 loop reads CASSLLGRAVSPLHF. Written as DNA, the CDR3 is TGTGCCAGCAGTTTACTGGGCAGGGCTGTGTCACCCCTCCACTTT. The chain employs TRBV28 and TRBJ1-6, with D perhaps matching TRBD1 (5 bases). V lost 2 bases, J lost 10 bases, and 15 bases lay in between. The CDR3 loop spans 15 amino acids. Germline values: CDR1 MDHEN, CDR2 SYDVKM.

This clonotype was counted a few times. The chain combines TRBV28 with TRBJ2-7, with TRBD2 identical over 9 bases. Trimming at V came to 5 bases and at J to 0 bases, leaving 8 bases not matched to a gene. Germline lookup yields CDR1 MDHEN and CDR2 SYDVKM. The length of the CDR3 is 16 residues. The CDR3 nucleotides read TGTGCCAGCAGTCTTCAATCTAGCGGGACCTCCTACGAGCAGTACTTC. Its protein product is CASSLQSSGTSYEQYF.

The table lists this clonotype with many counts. CDR3 loop: CASSYGGGTDTQYF. CDR3 sequence (DNA): TGTGCCAGCAGTTACGGGGGAGGCACAGATACGCAGTATTTT. The chain links TRBV6-5 to TRBJ2-3; D possibly matches TRBD1 or TRBD2 (5 bases each). The CDR3 contains 14 residues. The V and J ends lost 2 bases and 1 base respectively, with 7 bases between them. The V gene's germline CDR1 is MNHEY and CDR2 SVGAGI.

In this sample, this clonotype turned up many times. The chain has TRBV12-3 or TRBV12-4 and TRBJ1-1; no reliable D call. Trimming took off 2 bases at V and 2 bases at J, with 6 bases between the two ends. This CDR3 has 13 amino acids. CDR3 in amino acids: CASSLKSNTEAFF. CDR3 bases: TGTGCCAGCAGTTTAAAATCCAACACTGAAGCTTTCTTT.

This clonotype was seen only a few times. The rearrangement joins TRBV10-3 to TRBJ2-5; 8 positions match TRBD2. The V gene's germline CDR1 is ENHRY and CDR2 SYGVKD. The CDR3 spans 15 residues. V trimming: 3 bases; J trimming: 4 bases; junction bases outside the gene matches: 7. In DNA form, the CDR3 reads TGTGCCATCAGTGACTCGGGGGGGGCAGTAGAGACCCAGTACTTC. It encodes CAISDSGGAVETQYF.